These T cell receptor beta chains were read from a single sample in a study of blood T cell repertoires in COVID-19. Produced via immunoSEQ multiplex PCR; TCRdb's table is partial and in-frame only. The sample yields approximately 180,000 clones, approximately 85% seen once. Sequenced material: PBMCs or T cells enriched from blood (not recorded which). These receptors originate from a man aged 35-49 years who had recovered from COVID-19. The CDR3 runs from the conserved cysteine through the conserved F or W. Each record gives: V gene, clone size, J gene, D gene, CDR3 DNA, CDR3 protein. D genes are given only for firm matches. Size values are once, few and many counts, or a class for expanded clones, and some rows have none.

V: TRBV6-5; size: -; J: TRBJ1-2; D: TRBD1; DNA: TGTGCCAGCGCCGGGGACAGGGGTTATGGCTACACCTTC; CDR3: CASAGDRGYGYTF
V: TRBV5-1; size: once; J: TRBJ1-5; D: -; DNA: TGCGCCAGCAGCACGGCCCCGGGGGGAAATCAGCCCCAGCATTTT; CDR3: CASSTAPGGNQPQHF
V: TRBV28; size: -; J: TRBJ1-2; D: -; DNA: TGTGCCAGCAGGTCGGACAGCGACTATGGCTACACCTTC; CDR3: CASRSDSDYGYTF
V: TRBV24-1; size: -; J: TRBJ2-2; D: -; DNA: TGTGCCACCAGTCAGGGGCCCGGGGAGCTGTTTTTT; CDR3: CATSQGPGELFF
V: TRBV27; size: -; J: TRBJ1-3; D: -; DNA: TGTGCCAGCAGTACAGGACCGGGCTCTGGAAACACCATATATTTT; CDR3: CASSTGPGSGNTIYF
V: TRBV30; size: -; J: TRBJ2-7; D: -; DNA: TGTGCCTGGTCTCGGGACTCCCACGAGCAGTACTTC; CDR3: CAWSRDSHEQYF
V: TRBV6-5; size: -; J: TRBJ2-7; D: TRBD1; DNA: TGTGCCAGCAGTCAGATTACAGGGGCCCACGAGCAGTACTTC; CDR3: CASSQITGAHEQYF
V: TRBV6-5; size: few; J: TRBJ1-2; D: TRBD1; DNA: TGTGCCAGCAGTCGGGACAGCTTCTATGGCTACACCTTC; CDR3: CASSRDSFYGYTF
V: TRBV7-3; size: -; J: TRBJ2-3; D: TRBD1; DNA: TGTGCCAGCAGCCGACAGGGGGGCACAGATACGCAGTATTTT; CDR3: CASSRQGGTDTQYF
V: TRBV25-1; size: -; J: TRBJ1-5; D: -; DNA: TGTGCCAGCAGTGGGGGGACTAATCAGCCCCAGCATTTT; CDR3: CASSGGTNQPQHF
V: TRBV29-1; size: -; J: TRBJ2-1; D: TRBD1; DNA: TGCAGCGTTGACAGGGGGTATAATGAGCAGTTCTTC; CDR3: CSVDRGYNEQFF
V: TRBV5-5; size: -; J: TRBJ2-2; D: -; DNA: TGTGCCAGCAGCTTGGGTAGGGGAAACACCGGGGAGCTGTTTTTT; CDR3: CASSLGRGNTGELFF
V: TRBV5-1; size: -; J: TRBJ2-3; D: TRBD1; DNA: TGCGCCAGCAGTCCACAGGGGACGCATAGCACAGATACGCAGTATTTT; CDR3: CASSPQGTHSTDTQYF
V: TRBV30; size: -; J: TRBJ2-7; D: TRBD1; DNA: TGTGCCTGGCGGACAGGGGGGAACGGCGAGCAGTACTTC; CDR3: CAWRTGGNGEQYF
V: TRBV24-1; size: -; J: TRBJ2-3; D: -; DNA: TGTGCCACCAGTAGGAGAGGGGGGGGGACAGATACGCAGTATTTT; CDR3: CATSRRGGGTDTQYF
V: TRBV5-1; size: few; J: TRBJ2-7; D: TRBD1; DNA: TGCGCCAGCAGAAGCGCCCAGGGGGTCGAGCAGTACTTC; CDR3: CASRSAQGVEQYF
V: TRBV29-1; size: -; J: TRBJ1-1; D: -; DNA: TGCAGCGTAGATGAGACAGGTATGAACACTGAAGCTTTCTTT; CDR3: CSVDETGMNTEAFF
V: TRBV10-1; size: many; J: TRBJ2-1; D: TRBD1; DNA: TGCGCCAGCAGCACGGGACAGGGGAAAGATCACAATGAGCAGTTCTTC; CDR3: CASSTGQGKDHNEQFF
V: TRBV25-1; size: -; J: TRBJ2-7; D: TRBD1; DNA: TGTGCCAGCAGCCCTCGGGGACAGGGGATTATATACGAGCAGTACTTC; CDR3: CASSPRGQGIIYEQYF
V: TRBV27; size: -; J: TRBJ2-5; D: TRBD1; DNA: TGTGCCAGCAGTCCATGGACAGGGACAGAGACCCAGTACTTC; CDR3: CASSPWTGTETQYF
V: TRBV6-1; size: few; J: TRBJ2-3; D: TRBD2; DNA: TGTGCCAGCAGTGAGGCGGCTAGCGGGGGGGATACGCAGTATTTT; CDR3: CASSEAASGGDTQYF
V: TRBV10-3; size: -; J: TRBJ1-1; D: -; DNA: TGTGCCATCAGTGTGGCATTGAACACTGAAGCTTTCTTT; CDR3: CAISVALNTEAFF
V: TRBV7-6; size: -; J: TRBJ2-1; D: TRBD1; DNA: TGTGCCAGCAGCCCCCCACCCCATCGAAAGACAGGGGATAAGCAGTTCTTC; CDR3: CASSPPPHRKTGDKQFF
V: TRBV28; size: -; J: TRBJ1-5; D: -; DNA: TGTGCCAGCAGCCGGGGACTGAGCAATCAGCCCCAGCATTTT; CDR3: CASSRGLSNQPQHF
V: TRBV24-1; size: -; J: TRBJ2-1; D: -; DNA: TGTGCCACCAGTGATTTTAGAAGTTTCTCCTACAATGAGCAGTTCTTC; CDR3: CATSDFRSFSYNEQFF
V: TRBV28; size: few; J: TRBJ1-5; D: -; DNA: TGTGCCAGCAGTTTGGTGCAGGGCAATCAGCCCCAGCATTTT; CDR3: CASSLVQGNQPQHF
V: TRBV2; size: -; J: TRBJ2-2; D: -; DNA: TGTGCCAGCCTCCGTCAGGGGAACACCGGGGAGCTGTTTTTT; CDR3: CASLRQGNTGELFF
V: TRBV19; size: -; J: TRBJ2-2; D: TRBD2; DNA: TGTGCCAGTAGTAAAAAGCGGGGGGGCCACACCGGGGAGCTGTTTTTT; CDR3: CASSKKRGGHTGELFF
V: TRBV29-1; size: -; J: TRBJ1-2; D: -; DNA: TGCAGCGTTACAGGAAACTCAAACTATGGCTACACCTTC; CDR3: CSVTGNSNYGYTF
V: TRBV4-1; size: -; J: TRBJ2-7; D: TRBD1; DNA: TGCGCCAGCAGCCAGCGGACAGGAGAAACCTACGAGCAGTACTTC; CDR3: CASSQRTGETYEQYF
V: TRBV6-5; size: once; J: TRBJ1-1; D: TRBD1; DNA: TGTGCCAGCACCGGGACAGGGACCACTGAAGCTTTCTTT; CDR3: CASTGTGTTEAFF
V: TRBV7-9; size: -; J: TRBJ1-2; D: TRBD1; DNA: TGTGCCAGCAGCTTAGCGGACAGGGGGCTAAGAGGCTACACCTTC; CDR3: CASSLADRGLRGYTF
V: TRBV9; size: -; J: TRBJ2-3; D: -; DNA: TGTGCCAGCAGCGTAGACTTTGCAGATACGCAGTATTTT; CDR3: CASSVDFADTQYF
V: TRBV7-9; size: few; J: TRBJ1-1; D: TRBD1; DNA: TGTGCCAGCAGCCCAGGGGGGAACACTGAAGCTTTCTTT; CDR3: CASSPGGNTEAFF
V: TRBV7-9; size: -; J: TRBJ1-1; D: TRBD1; DNA: TGTGCCAGCAGCTTGACAGGGGTTGGAATGAACACTGAAGCTTTCTTT; CDR3: CASSLTGVGMNTEAFF
V: TRBV11-2; size: -; J: TRBJ1-1; D: -; DNA: TGTGCCAGCAGCCCATGGACAGCCCGGAACACTGAAGCTTTCTTT; CDR3: CASSPWTARNTEAFF
V: TRBV28; size: -; J: TRBJ2-7; D: TRBD2; DNA: TGTGCCAGCAGATCTCAACCGTTTAGCGGGGACTCCTACGAGCAGTACTTC; CDR3: CASRSQPFSGDSYEQYF
V: TRBV6-5; size: -; J: TRBJ1-1; D: -; DNA: TGTGCCAGCATCCGAGGGAGGACTGAAGCTTTCTTT; CDR3: CASIRGRTEAFF
V: TRBV19; size: -; J: TRBJ2-7; D: -; DNA: TGTGCCAGTAGTATGGGCATTCATACCTACGAGCAGTACTTC; CDR3: CASSMGIHTYEQYF
V: TRBV4-1; size: few; J: TRBJ1-1; D: TRBD1; DNA: TGCGCCAGCAGCCAAGACATATTAGGGACAGGGACTGAAGCTTTCTTT; CDR3: CASSQDILGTGTEAFF
V: TRBV29-1; size: -; J: TRBJ1-1; D: -; DNA: TGCAGCGTTTTCCTCACAACTGGGAGGACTGAAGCTTTCTTT; CDR3: CSVFLTTGRTEAFF
V: TRBV5-1; size: few; J: TRBJ1-1; D: -; DNA: TGCGCCAGCAGCTCGGTCGGGGAAGCTTTCTTT; CDR3: CASSSVGEAFF
V: TRBV19; size: -; J: TRBJ2-1; D: -; DNA: TGTGCCAGTAGCAAACCTATGGGACAAACCTACAATGAGCAGTTCTTC; CDR3: CASSKPMGQTYNEQFF
V: TRBV14; size: -; J: TRBJ2-1; D: -; DNA: TGTGCCAGCAGCCAAGTCCGAATCAGGGTGGGATTCTACAATGAGCAGTTCTTC; CDR3: CASSQVRIRVGFYNEQFF
V: TRBV19; size: -; J: TRBJ2-3; D: -; DNA: TGTGCCAGTAGTATAACGACCGGGGGCACAGATACGCAGTATTTT; CDR3: CASSITTGGTDTQYF
V: TRBV6-5; size: -; J: TRBJ1-1; D: TRBD1; DNA: TGTGCCAGCAGTTACTCATCAGGGGGGAACACTGAAGCTTTCTTT; CDR3: CASSYSSGGNTEAFF
V: TRBV5-1; size: -; J: TRBJ2-2; D: TRBD1; DNA: TGCGCCAGCAGCTGGGCCGGGACAGGGGGCAACACCGGGGAGCTGTTTTTT; CDR3: CASSWAGTGGNTGELFF
V: TRBV2; size: -; J: TRBJ1-5; D: -; DNA: TGTGCCAGCAGTGACTCTTATAGCAATCAGCCCCAGCATTTT; CDR3: CASSDSYSNQPQHF
V: TRBV30; size: -; J: TRBJ1-1; D: -; DNA: TGTGCCTGGAGTGTTACAGGTCAGAACACTGAAGCTTTCTTT; CDR3: CAWSVTGQNTEAFF
V: TRBV7-3; size: -; J: TRBJ2-7; D: -; DNA: TGTGCCAGCAGCTTATACAGGGAGAGCGAGCAGTACTTC; CDR3: CASSLYRESEQYF
V: TRBV29-1; size: -; J: TRBJ2-3; D: TRBD2; DNA: TGCAGCGTTCAACGGGAGGGGTCTAGCACAGATACGCAGTATTTT; CDR3: CSVQREGSSTDTQYF
V: TRBV27; size: -; J: TRBJ2-7; D: TRBD2; DNA: TGTGCCAGTTCTAGCGGGAGGAGGGAGCAGTACTTC; CDR3: CASSSGRREQYF
V: TRBV19; size: few; J: TRBJ2-7; D: TRBD1; DNA: TGTGCCAGTAGTATCCACAGGGGGTACGAGCAGTACTTC; CDR3: CASSIHRGYEQYF
V: TRBV6-5; size: once; J: TRBJ1-1; D: TRBD1; DNA: TGTGCCAGCAGTTACTCCCCAGGGGGGAACACTGAAGCTTTCTTT; CDR3: CASSYSPGGNTEAFF